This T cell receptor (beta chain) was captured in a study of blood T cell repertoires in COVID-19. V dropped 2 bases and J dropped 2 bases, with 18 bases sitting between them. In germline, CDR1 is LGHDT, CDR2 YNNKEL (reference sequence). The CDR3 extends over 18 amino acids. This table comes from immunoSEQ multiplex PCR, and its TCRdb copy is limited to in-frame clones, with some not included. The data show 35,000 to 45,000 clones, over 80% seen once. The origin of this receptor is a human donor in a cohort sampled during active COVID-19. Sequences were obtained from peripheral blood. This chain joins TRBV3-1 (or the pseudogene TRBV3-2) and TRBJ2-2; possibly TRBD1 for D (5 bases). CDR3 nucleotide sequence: TGTGCCAGCAGCCAAACCCGCAGGGTACGTTCTAACACCGGGGAGCTGTTTTTT. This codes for CASSQTRRVRSNTGELFF.